The rows below give T cell receptor beta chains drawn from one sample of a study of memory CD4+ T cells and cytomegalovirus serostatus. Data came from immunoSEQ multiplex PCR; TCRdb stores just in-frame clones and leaves some out. This repertoire shows 61,000 or so clones, over 70% found once; its top ten account for 0.5% to 0.6%. Sequencing was done on a sample of memory CD4+ T cells from blood. All receptors derive from an adult in good health and CMV-seronegative. Some clones in this sample may be carry-over from other donors' samples. The CDR3 runs from the conserved cysteine through the conserved F or W. Each record gives: V gene, J gene, clone size, D gene, CDR3 length, CDR3 protein, CDR3 DNA. A D gene is named only where the DNA matches it firmly. Some rows mark clone size as missing; the rest say once, few, many or name a class of expanded clone.

TRBV4-1	TRBJ1-1	few	TRBD1	15	CASSQYRGRNTEAFF	TGCGCCAGCAGCCAGTACAGGGGTAGGAACACTGAAGCTTTCTTT
TRBV28	TRBJ1-2	NA	TRBD1	14	CASSATGQSYGYTF	TGTGCCAGCAGTGCGACGGGACAGAGTTATGGCTACACCTTC
TRBV4-2	TRBJ1-3	NA	NA	15	CASSPTRLSGNTIYF	TGTGCCAGCAGTCCAACTCGGCTCTCTGGAAACACCATATATTTT
TRBV28	TRBJ2-1	NA	TRBD2	13	CASSFPDRGGQFF	TGTGCCAGCAGTTTTCCAGACCGCGGGGGGCAGTTCTTC
TRBV11-2	TRBJ2-3	NA	TRBD2	16	CASSLALAGVVDTQYF	TGTGCCAGCAGCTTAGCACTAGCGGGAGTGGTAGATACGCAGTATTTT
TRBV6-6	TRBJ1-1	NA	NA	14	CASSYDGLNTEAFF	TGTGCCAGCAGTTACGACGGTTTGAACACTGAAGCTTTCTTT
TRBV15	TRBJ1-2	NA	NA	15	CATSRDRVIDYGYTF	TGTGCCACCAGCAGAGACAGGGTTATCGACTATGGCTACACCTTC
TRBV7-2	TRBJ2-3	NA	TRBD1	15	CASSPQGAGTDTQYF	TGTGCCAGCAGCCCGCAGGGGGCTGGGACAGATACGCAGTATTTT
TRBV5-1	TRBJ2-1	NA	TRBD2	15	CASSKLAGGLNEQFF	TGCGCCAGCAGCAAACTAGCGGGGGGCCTCAATGAGCAGTTCTTC
TRBV4-3	TRBJ2-3	NA	NA	13	CASRPREADTQYF	TGCGCCAGCAGGCCACGAGAGGCAGATACGCAGTATTTT
TRBV5-8	TRBJ1-5	NA	NA	15	CASSLETRGNQPQHF	TGTGCCAGCAGCTTGGAGACGAGGGGCAATCAGCCCCAGCATTTT
TRBV13	TRBJ2-7	NA	NA	14	CASSLNGPSYEQYF	TGTGCCAGCAGCTTAAACGGGCCCTCCTACGAGCAGTACTTC
TRBV20-1	TRBJ1-1	NA	NA	11	CSARDRTEAFF	TGCAGTGCTAGGGACCGAACTGAAGCTTTCTTT
TRBV27	TRBJ2-5	NA	NA	16	CASSLSITRRQETQYF	TGTGCCAGCAGTCTATCGATTACTAGGCGCCAAGAGACCCAGTACTTC
TRBV7-2	TRBJ2-1	NA	NA	13	CASSLTEYNEQFF	TGTGCCAGCAGCTTAACGGAATACAATGAGCAGTTCTTC
TRBV10-3	TRBJ1-1	NA	TRBD1	17	CAISETVSGTGNTEAFF	TGTGCCATCAGTGAGACTGTATCCGGGACAGGGAACACTGAAGCTTTCTTT
TRBV6-1	TRBJ2-7	once	TRBD2	14	CASSEPGGVHEQYF	TGTGCCAGCAGTGAACCGGGGGGGGTCCACGAGCAGTACTTC
TRBV4-3	TRBJ2-7	NA	TRBD2	17	CASSQDYVGEGTYEQYF	TGCGCCAGCAGCCAAGATTATGTGGGGGAGGGGACCTACGAGCAGTACTTC
TRBV23-1	TRBJ1-4	NA	TRBD1	15	CASSHRGTGLGKLFF	TGCGCCAGCAGTCATCGAGGGACAGGGCTGGGAAAACTGTTTTTT
TRBV11-2	TRBJ2-1	NA	TRBD2	15	CASSRLAGEYNEQFF	TGTGCCAGCAGCCGACTAGCGGGAGAGTACAATGAGCAGTTCTTC
TRBV7-2	TRBJ2-7	NA	NA	13	CASSPRDPRREYF	TGTGCCAGCAGCCCCCGGGACCCCCGACGGGAGTACTTC
TRBV5-4	TRBJ1-6	few	NA	13	CASSFRGNSPLHF	TGTGCCAGCAGCTTCAGGGGTAATTCACCCCTCCACTTT